Below are 9 T cell receptor beta chains sequenced from a single sample in a study of identical twins (dated by TCRdb to the mid-2010s). The method was 5' RACE. The sequencer listed for this sample is Illumina HiSeq 2000. The public sequencing data were trimmed at Q25 with fastp and processed into clonotypes with MiXCR by TCRdb, which kept only in-frame beta chains. CDR3 protein duplicates are merged, each entry listing the most common genes and DNA. This sample lists 1.5 million to 2 million distinct CDR3 sequences; about 30% were detected once. 0.27% of the sample is taken by the ten largest. Material for sequencing was cord blood. All receptors derive from a newborn girl in good health.

This clonotype was found many times. This chain links TRBV4-2 with TRBJ1-4, with D possibly TRBD1 on 5 matching bases. The CDR3 extends over 16 amino acids. Germline CDR1 reads LGHNA; CDR2 reads YNFKEQ. The V end lost 0 bases, the J end lost 10 bases, and 18 bases lay between the germline ends. The CDR3: CASSQDSLPGLVKLFF. CDR3 DNA: TGTGCCAGCAGCCAAGACTCTCTACCGGGGCTCGTAAAACTGTTTTTT.

This clonotype was observed a handful of times. This sequence joins TRBV3-1 and TRBJ2-7; D is unclear. Trimming removed 3 bases from V and 3 bases from J, with 9 bases in between. The CDR3 extends over 13 amino acids. Germline CDR1 is LGHDT and CDR2 is YNNKEL (reference sequence). Here the CDR3 DNA reads TGTGCCAGCAGCCAGGCCGTAGGCTACGAGCAGTACTTC. Its translation is CASSQAVGYEQYF.

The V gene is TRBV7-2, the J gene TRBJ2-3; D may be TRBD2 (5 bases). The ends were cut back, 2 bases at V and 4 bases at J, with 13 bases in the middle. The CDR3 spans 15 residues. The germline V gene encodes CDR1 SGHTA and CDR2 FQGNSA. CDR3 coding DNA: TGTGCCAGCAGCTTATTAGGACTCGTGGCAGATACGCAGTATTTT. This codes for CASSLLGLVADTQYF.

In this sample, this clonotype turned up a few times. The genes are TRBV27 and TRBJ1-5; D gene unclear. CDR1 and CDR2 (germline): MNHEY, SMNVEV (reference sequence). The CDR3 length is 13 residues. Trimming stripped 10 bases from V and 7 bases from J, with 17 bases between. In DNA form, the CDR3 reads TGTGCCACCAGCGATAGGGAGGGCCAGCCCCAGCATTTT. Its protein is CATSDREGQPQHF.

This chain uses TRBV6-5 with TRBJ2-1; TRBD1 matches at 8 bases. Per the germline V gene, CDR1 is MNHEY and CDR2 is SVGAGI. The length of the CDR3 is 15 residues. Germline trimming cut 2 bases from V and 5 bases from J; bases unmatched to any gene: 5. The CDR3 region has the DNA TGTGCCAGCAGTTACCGCAGGGGGCCAAACAATGAGCAGTTCTTC. It encodes CASSYRRGPNNEQFF.

The genes are TRBV20-1 and TRBJ2-7, with 9 bases fitting TRBD1. This CDR3 has 17 residues. V trimming: 0 bases; J trimming: 2 bases; junction bases outside the gene matches: 11. CDR1 and CDR2 (germline): DFQATT, SNEGSKA (reference sequence). CDR3 residues: CSARDEVLGQGTYEQYF. In DNA, the CDR3 is TGCAGTGCTAGAGATGAGGTGCTAGGACAGGGGACCTACGAGCAGTACTTC.

Many counts were recorded for this clonotype. The chain links TRBV4-2 to TRBJ2-4; a weak D match, TRBD1 (5 bases). This CDR3 region has 14 residues. The V end was cut by 0 bases, the J end by 8 bases, with 11 bases between. Germline V lookup: CDR1 LGHNA, CDR2 YNFKEQ. CDR3 sequence (DNA): TGTGCCAGCAGCCAAGATAAGGGGTGGGACATTCAGTACTTC. The encoded protein is CASSQDKGWDIQYF.

This sequence joins TRBV3-1 and TRBJ1-2; 7 bases align to TRBD1. This CDR3 comprises 13 residues. V lost 3 bases to trimming and J lost 6 bases; unmatched junction nucleotides: 4. Germline loops: CDR1 LGHDT, CDR2 YNNKEL (reference sequence). The CDR3 nucleotides read TGTGCCAGCAGCCAGATGACAGGGAATGGCTACACCTTC. The encoded protein is CASSQMTGNGYTF.

The chain joins TRBV6-5 to TRBJ2-3, with 9 bases identical to TRBD1. The CDR3 contains 15 residues. V lost 0 bases and J lost 5; bases outside the gene matches: 3. The germline V gene encodes CDR1 MNHEY and CDR2 SVGAGI. Here the CDR3 DNA reads TGTGCCAGCAGTTACTCACGGACAGGGGAAGATACGCAGTATTTT. Protein: CASSYSRTGEDTQYF.